The clone carrying this TCR beta chain showed up many times. The sample originates from a study of identical twins. A single record per CDR3 protein comes from TCRdb applying MiXCR to the 5' RACE reads. The repertoire holds around 510,000 distinct CDR3 sequences, with approximately 15% as singletons. The CDR3 totals 14 residues. V was clipped by 5 bases and J by 3 bases, with 14 bases between them. Germline V lookup: CDR1 SGHRS, CDR2 YFSETQ. The sample also formed part of further work on yellow fever vaccine responses in identical twins.

This receptor was obtained from a woman aged 18-30 years in good health. The sample comprised CD4+ T cells sorted from blood. The chain has TRBV5-1 and TRBJ1-2; D gene ambiguous. The CDR3 DNA follows: TGCGCCAGCAGAGTCGATCAGGTTGACTATGGCTACACCTTC. Translating it yields CASRVDQVDYGYTF.